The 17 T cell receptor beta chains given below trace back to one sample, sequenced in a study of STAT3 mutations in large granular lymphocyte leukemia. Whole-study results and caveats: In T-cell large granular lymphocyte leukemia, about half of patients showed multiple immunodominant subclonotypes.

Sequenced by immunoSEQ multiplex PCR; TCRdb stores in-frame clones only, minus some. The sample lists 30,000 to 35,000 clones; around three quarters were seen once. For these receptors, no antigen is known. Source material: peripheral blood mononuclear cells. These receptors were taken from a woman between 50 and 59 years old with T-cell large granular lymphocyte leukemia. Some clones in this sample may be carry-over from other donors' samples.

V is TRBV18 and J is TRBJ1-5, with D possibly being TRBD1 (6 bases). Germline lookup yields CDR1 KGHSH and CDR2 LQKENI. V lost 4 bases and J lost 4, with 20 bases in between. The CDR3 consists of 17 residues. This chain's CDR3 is CASSRASRGASNQPQHF. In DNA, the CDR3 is TGTGCCAGCTCACGGGCATCCAGGGGCGCATCAAATCAGCCCCAGCATTTT.

The CDR3 DNA is TGTGCCAGTAGTATAACTGCCAGGGACGGATACGAGCAGTACTTC. Amino acids: CASSITARDGYEQYF. J is TRBJ2-7 and V is TRBV19; D tentatively reads TRBD1 or TRBD2 (5 bases each). V lost 2 bases and J 4 bases, leaving 15 bases between the germline ends. The CDR3 spans 15 residues. From germline, CDR1 is LNHDA and CDR2 SQIVND (reference sequence).

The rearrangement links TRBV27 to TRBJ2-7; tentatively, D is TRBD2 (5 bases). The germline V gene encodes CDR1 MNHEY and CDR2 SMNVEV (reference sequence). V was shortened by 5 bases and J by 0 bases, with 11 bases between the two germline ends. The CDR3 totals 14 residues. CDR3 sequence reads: CASSLQEGSYEQYF. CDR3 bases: TGTGCCAGCAGTCTCCAAGAGGGCTCCTACGAGCAGTACTTC.

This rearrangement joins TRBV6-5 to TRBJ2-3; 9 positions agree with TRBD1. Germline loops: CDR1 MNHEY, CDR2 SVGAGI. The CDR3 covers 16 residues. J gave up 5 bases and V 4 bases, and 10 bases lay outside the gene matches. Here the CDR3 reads CASSSDPGQGKDTQYF. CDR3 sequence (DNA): TGTGCCAGCAGTTCCGATCCGGGACAGGGAAAAGATACGCAGTATTTT.

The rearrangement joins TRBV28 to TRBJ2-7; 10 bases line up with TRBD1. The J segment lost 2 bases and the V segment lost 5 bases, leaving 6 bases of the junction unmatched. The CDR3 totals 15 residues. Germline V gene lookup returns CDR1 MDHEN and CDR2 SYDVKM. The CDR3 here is CASSPPGQGTYEQYF. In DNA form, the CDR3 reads TGTGCCAGCAGTCCACCGGGACAGGGGACCTACGAGCAGTACTTC.

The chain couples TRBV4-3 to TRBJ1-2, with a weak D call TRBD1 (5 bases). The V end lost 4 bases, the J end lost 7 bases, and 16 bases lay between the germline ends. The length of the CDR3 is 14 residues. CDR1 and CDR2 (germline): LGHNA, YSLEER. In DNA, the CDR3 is TGCGCCAGCAGCCCCACCGGCCGGGGGTTTGGCTACACCTTC. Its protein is CASSPTGRGFGYTF.

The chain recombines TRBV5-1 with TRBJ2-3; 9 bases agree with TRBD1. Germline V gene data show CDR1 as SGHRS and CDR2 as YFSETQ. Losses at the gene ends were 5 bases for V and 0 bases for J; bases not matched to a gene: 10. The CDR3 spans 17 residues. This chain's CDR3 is CASSRTSTGGSTDTQYF. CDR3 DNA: TGCGCCAGCAGTCGCACCTCGACAGGGGGTAGCACAGATACGCAGTATTTT.

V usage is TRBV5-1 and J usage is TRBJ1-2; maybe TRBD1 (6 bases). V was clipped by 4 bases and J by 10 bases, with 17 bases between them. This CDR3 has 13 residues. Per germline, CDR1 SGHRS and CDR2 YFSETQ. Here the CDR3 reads CASSAEDRLLYTF. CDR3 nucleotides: TGCGCCAGCAGCGCAGAAGACAGGCTACTCTACACCTTC.

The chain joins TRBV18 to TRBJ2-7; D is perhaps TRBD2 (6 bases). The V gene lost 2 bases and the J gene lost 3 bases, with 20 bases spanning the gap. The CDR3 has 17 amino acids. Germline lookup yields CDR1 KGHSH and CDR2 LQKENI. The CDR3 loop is CASSPSRPGLRNYEQYF. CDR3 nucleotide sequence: TGTGCCAGCTCACCATCTCGACCGGGACTGAGGAACTACGAGCAGTACTTC.

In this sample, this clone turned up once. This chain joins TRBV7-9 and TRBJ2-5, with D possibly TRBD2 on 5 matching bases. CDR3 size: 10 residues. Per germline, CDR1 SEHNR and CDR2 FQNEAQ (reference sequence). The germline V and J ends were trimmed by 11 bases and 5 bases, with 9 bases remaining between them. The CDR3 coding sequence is TGTGCCGGAGGATCGGAGACCCAGTACTTC. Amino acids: CAGGSETQYF.

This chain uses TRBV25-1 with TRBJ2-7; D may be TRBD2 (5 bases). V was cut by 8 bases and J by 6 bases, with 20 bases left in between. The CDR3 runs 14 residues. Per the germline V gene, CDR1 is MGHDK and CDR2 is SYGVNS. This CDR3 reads CASSPLGASVEQYF. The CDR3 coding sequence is TGTGCCAGCTCCCCTTTGGGAGCCTCTGTCGAGCAGTACTTC.

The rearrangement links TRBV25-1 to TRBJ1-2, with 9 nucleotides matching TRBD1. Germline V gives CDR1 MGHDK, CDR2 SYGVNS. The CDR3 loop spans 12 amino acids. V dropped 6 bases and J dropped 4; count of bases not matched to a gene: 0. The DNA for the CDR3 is TGTGCCAGCAGGACAGGGGGCTATGGCTACACCTTC. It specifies CASRTGGYGYTF.

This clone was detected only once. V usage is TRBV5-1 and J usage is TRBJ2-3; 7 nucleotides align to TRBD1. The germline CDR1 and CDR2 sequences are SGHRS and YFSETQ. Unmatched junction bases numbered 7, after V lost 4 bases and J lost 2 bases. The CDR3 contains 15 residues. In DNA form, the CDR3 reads TGCGCCAGCAGCCCATGGACAGGTCCCACAGATACGCAGTATTTT. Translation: CASSPWTGPTDTQYF.

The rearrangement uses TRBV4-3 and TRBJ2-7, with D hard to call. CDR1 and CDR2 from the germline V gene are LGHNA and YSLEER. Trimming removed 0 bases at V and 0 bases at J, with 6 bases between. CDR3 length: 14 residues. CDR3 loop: CASSQEVHSYEQYF. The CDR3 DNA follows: TGCGCCAGCAGCCAAGAGGTCCACTCCTACGAGCAGTACTTC.

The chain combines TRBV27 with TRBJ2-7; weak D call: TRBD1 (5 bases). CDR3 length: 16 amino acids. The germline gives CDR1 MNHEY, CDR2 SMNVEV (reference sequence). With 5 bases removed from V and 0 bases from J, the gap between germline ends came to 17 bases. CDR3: CASSPSPTVGSYEQYF. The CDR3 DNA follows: TGTGCCAGCAGTCCTTCCCCGACAGTGGGCTCCTACGAGCAGTACTTC.

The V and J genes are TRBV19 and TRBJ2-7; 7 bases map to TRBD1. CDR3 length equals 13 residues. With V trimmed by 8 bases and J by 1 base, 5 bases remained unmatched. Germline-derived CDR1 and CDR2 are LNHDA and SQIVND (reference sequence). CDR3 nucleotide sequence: TGTGCCAGTGTACCAGGGGGATCCTACGAGCAGTACTTC. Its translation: CASVPGGSYEQYF.

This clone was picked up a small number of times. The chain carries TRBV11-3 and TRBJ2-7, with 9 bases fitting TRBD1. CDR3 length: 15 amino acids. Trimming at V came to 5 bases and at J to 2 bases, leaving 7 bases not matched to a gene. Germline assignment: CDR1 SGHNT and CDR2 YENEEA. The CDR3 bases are TGTGCCAGCAGCAAGGGGACAGGGCAAACCTACGAGCAGTACTTC. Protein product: CASSKGTGQTYEQYF.